The rows below give T cell receptor beta chains drawn from one sample of a study of vaccination effects on CD4 cells after COVID-19. These receptors lack a known antigen. Only in-frame clones appear in the TCRdb table, and some are missing; sequencing was by immunoSEQ multiplex PCR. The sample carries roughly 43,000 clones, under 85% recorded once. This specimen was CD4+ T cells from PBMCs cultured with HCoV-OC43 spike peptides, taken after COVID-19 vaccination. The receptors shown here come from a human donor who received a COVID-19 vaccine. The CDR3 runs from the conserved cysteine through the conserved F or W. The order of the fields is CDR3 DNA, CDR3 protein, V gene, J gene, clone size, D gene. The D gene is left open where the match is weak. Part of the rows lack a size; the others show once, few, many or a class for expanded clones.

CDR3 DNA: TGCGCCAGCAGCTTGGAACATGCCGTGGATACGCAGTATTTT
CDR3 protein: CASSLEHAVDTQYF
V gene: TRBV5-1
J gene: TRBJ2-3
clone size: -
D gene: -

CDR3 DNA: TGTGCCAGCAGGGCAGCCCAAGAGACCCAGTACTTC
CDR3 protein: CASRAAQETQYF
V gene: TRBV7-9
J gene: TRBJ2-5
clone size: -
D gene: -

CDR3 DNA: TGTGCCAGCAGCGTAACCCCCCATGAGCAGTTCTTC
CDR3 protein: CASSVTPHEQFF
V gene: TRBV9
J gene: TRBJ2-1
clone size: -
D gene: -

CDR3 DNA: TGTGCCAGCAGTCTCGGGACGACGGGGACCCAGTACTTC
CDR3 protein: CASSLGTTGTQYF
V gene: TRBV3-1/TRBV3-2
J gene: TRBJ2-5
clone size: -
D gene: -

CDR3 DNA: TGTGCCAGCAGGTTTGGCTTCCCGGGACTAGATTCAGTAGGTGAGCAGTTCTTC
CDR3 protein: CASRFGFPGLDSVGEQFF
V gene: TRBV28
J gene: TRBJ2-1
clone size: -
D gene: TRBD2

CDR3 DNA: TGTGCCACCAGTGATACCAGGGATAATGGCTACACCTTC
CDR3 protein: CATSDTRDNGYTF
V gene: TRBV24-1
J gene: TRBJ1-2
clone size: once
D gene: -

CDR3 DNA: TGTGCCAGCAGTTTGTCGGGACTAGCGGGTTACAATGAGCAGTTCTTC
CDR3 protein: CASSLSGLAGYNEQFF
V gene: TRBV27
J gene: TRBJ2-1
clone size: -
D gene: TRBD2

CDR3 DNA: TGCGCCAGCAGCCAAGAGGGCACAACTAATGAAAAACTGTTTTTT
CDR3 protein: CASSQEGTTNEKLFF
V gene: TRBV4-1
J gene: TRBJ1-4
clone size: -
D gene: -

CDR3 DNA: TGCAGCGTCGAAGGGACTAGCGGGGGGAACACCGGGGAGCTGTTTTTT
CDR3 protein: CSVEGTSGGNTGELFF
V gene: TRBV29-1
J gene: TRBJ2-2
clone size: few
D gene: TRBD2

CDR3 DNA: TGCAGCGTTGAAAGGGGGGACAGCATTCAGTACTTC
CDR3 protein: CSVERGDSIQYF
V gene: TRBV29-1
J gene: TRBJ2-4
clone size: once
D gene: -

CDR3 DNA: TGCGCCAGCAGCCCGAGTCCCGAAGATGGTAGGGAGACCCAGTACTTC
CDR3 protein: CASSPSPEDGRETQYF
V gene: TRBV4-1
J gene: TRBJ2-5
clone size: medium-sized
D gene: -

CDR3 DNA: TGTGCCAGCAGCGCAGGTATGGGATTAGCCAAAAACATTCAGTACTTC
CDR3 protein: CASSAGMGLAKNIQYF
V gene: TRBV9
J gene: TRBJ2-4
clone size: -
D gene: -

CDR3 DNA: TGTGCCAGCAGCCCCCGGGCGGGACAGGGATACAATGAGCAGTTCTTC
CDR3 protein: CASSPRAGQGYNEQFF
V gene: TRBV7-9
J gene: TRBJ2-1
clone size: -
D gene: TRBD1

CDR3 DNA: TGTGCCAGCAGTTTTAGGACAGGGCCCTATGGCTACACCTTC
CDR3 protein: CASSFRTGPYGYTF
V gene: TRBV5-6
J gene: TRBJ1-2
clone size: few
D gene: TRBD1

CDR3 DNA: TGTGCCAGCAGCGCGCTACTCGGACTAGCGTCAGATACGCAGTATTTT
CDR3 protein: CASSALLGLASDTQYF
V gene: TRBV7-2
J gene: TRBJ2-3
clone size: -
D gene: TRBD2

CDR3 DNA: TGTGCCAGCAGCCCGAACGCAGGGGGAGAGACCCAGTACTTC
CDR3 protein: CASSPNAGGETQYF
V gene: TRBV14
J gene: TRBJ2-5
clone size: -
D gene: TRBD1

CDR3 DNA: TGCGCCAGCAGCCGGAGCGGGAGTGATAAAGAGACCCAGTACTTC
CDR3 protein: CASSRSGSDKETQYF
V gene: TRBV5-1
J gene: TRBJ2-5
clone size: -
D gene: TRBD2

CDR3 DNA: TGTGCCAGCAGCGTAGTCCCAGCAGTGGGCAATGAGCAGTTCTTC
CDR3 protein: CASSVVPAVGNEQFF
V gene: TRBV9
J gene: TRBJ2-1
clone size: -
D gene: -

CDR3 DNA: TGTGCCAGCAGCCAAGGCGGCGCTAGCGGGTATCATGAGCAGTTCTTC
CDR3 protein: CASSQGGASGYHEQFF
V gene: TRBV4-2
J gene: TRBJ2-1
clone size: -
D gene: TRBD2

CDR3 DNA: TGTGCCAGCAGCCCGACCGGGACAGGGATTCATGAGCAGTTCTTC
CDR3 protein: CASSPTGTGIHEQFF
V gene: TRBV5-4
J gene: TRBJ2-1
clone size: -
D gene: TRBD1

CDR3 DNA: TGTGCCTGGAGTGTACCTCGGACCTACGAGCAGTACTTC
CDR3 protein: CAWSVPRTYEQYF
V gene: TRBV30
J gene: TRBJ2-7
clone size: -
D gene: -

CDR3 DNA: TGTGCCAGCAGTTACCTTCAGGGGAACACTGAAGCTTTCTTT
CDR3 protein: CASSYLQGNTEAFF
V gene: TRBV6-5
J gene: TRBJ1-1
clone size: -
D gene: -

CDR3 DNA: TGTGCCAGCAGCATTGAGGGGAATCAGCCCCAGCATTTT
CDR3 protein: CASSIEGNQPQHF
V gene: TRBV11-2
J gene: TRBJ1-5
clone size: once
D gene: -

CDR3 DNA: TGCGCCAGCAGCTGGACAGGGGGCGGTTACTACGAGCAGTACTTC
CDR3 protein: CASSWTGGGYYEQYF
V gene: TRBV5-1
J gene: TRBJ2-7
clone size: -
D gene: TRBD1

CDR3 DNA: TGTGCCAGAAGCTTGTGTCAGCGGGAGGGCTCCAATGAGCAGTTCTTC
CDR3 protein: CARSLCQREGSNEQFF
V gene: TRBV5-3
J gene: TRBJ2-1
clone size: -
D gene: TRBD2

CDR3 DNA: TGTGCCAGCTCACAGGGAACCACAGGCCCCCATGGAAACACCTTC
CDR3 protein: CASSQGTTGPHGNTF
V gene: TRBV18
J gene: TRBJ1-2
clone size: -
D gene: -

CDR3 DNA: TGTGCCAGCAGCTCCCTCCACAACTTGGACGAATACTATGGCTACACCTTC
CDR3 protein: CASSSLHNLDEYYGYTF
V gene: TRBV7-8
J gene: TRBJ1-2
clone size: -
D gene: -

CDR3 DNA: TGTGCCAGCAGTGACCTGGGTTCTGATACGCAGTATTTT
CDR3 protein: CASSDLGSDTQYF
V gene: TRBV25-1
J gene: TRBJ2-3
clone size: -
D gene: -

CDR3 DNA: TGTGCCATCGAACCGGGACGTACTACGGCGCAGTACTTC
CDR3 protein: CAIEPGRTTAQYF
V gene: TRBV10-3
J gene: TRBJ2-7
clone size: -
D gene: -

CDR3 DNA: TGCGCCAGCCGACTGGGGACAGGGCAATATGGCTACACCTTC
CDR3 protein: CASRLGTGQYGYTF
V gene: TRBV5-1
J gene: TRBJ1-2
clone size: -
D gene: TRBD1

CDR3 DNA: TGTGCCAGCAGCCAAAACGACGGCCCCTATGGCTACACCTTC
CDR3 protein: CASSQNDGPYGYTF
V gene: TRBV3-1/TRBV3-2
J gene: TRBJ1-2
clone size: -
D gene: -

CDR3 DNA: TGCAGTGCTAGTGGACTAGCGGGAGTAGAAGAGACCCAGTACTTC
CDR3 protein: CSASGLAGVEETQYF
V gene: TRBV20-1
J gene: TRBJ2-5
clone size: -
D gene: TRBD2

CDR3 DNA: TGTGCCAGCTCACCCCGGCCAGGGGGCGAGTACAATGAGCAGTTCTTC
CDR3 protein: CASSPRPGGEYNEQFF
V gene: TRBV18
J gene: TRBJ2-1
clone size: -
D gene: TRBD1

CDR3 DNA: TGTGCCAGCAGTAGGACTAGCGGGCACGAGCAGTACTTC
CDR3 protein: CASSRTSGHEQYF
V gene: TRBV3-1/TRBV3-2
J gene: TRBJ2-7
clone size: -
D gene: TRBD2

CDR3 DNA: TGTGCCAGCAGCCAAGTGGGGGGGGCGAACACTGAAGCTTTCTTT
CDR3 protein: CASSQVGGANTEAFF
V gene: TRBV4-2
J gene: TRBJ1-1
clone size: -
D gene: -

CDR3 DNA: TGTGCCAGCGGAATACAGGGGATGAACACTGAAGCTTTCTTT
CDR3 protein: CASGIQGMNTEAFF
V gene: TRBV25-1
J gene: TRBJ1-1
clone size: -
D gene: TRBD1

CDR3 DNA: TGTGCCATCAGTGCCGGGACAGGGTCTGGAAACACCATATATTTT
CDR3 protein: CAISAGTGSGNTIYF
V gene: TRBV10-3
J gene: TRBJ1-3
clone size: -
D gene: TRBD1

CDR3 DNA: TGTGCCACCAGCAGAGATCAAGGGCAAGAGACCCAGTACTTC
CDR3 protein: CATSRDQGQETQYF
V gene: TRBV15
J gene: TRBJ2-5
clone size: -
D gene: -

CDR3 DNA: TGTGCCAGCAGCCAAGGACAGGGGAACACCGGGGAGCTGTTTTTT
CDR3 protein: CASSQGQGNTGELFF
V gene: TRBV11-2
J gene: TRBJ2-2
clone size: -
D gene: TRBD1

CDR3 DNA: TGTGCCAGCAGCTTAGGGCGGACACTGTACCAAGAGACCCAGTACTTC
CDR3 protein: CASSLGRTLYQETQYF
V gene: TRBV7-7
J gene: TRBJ2-5
clone size: -
D gene: -

CDR3 DNA: TGTGCCAGCAGCCCAGAACCGTCGACAGAGACCCAGTACTTC
CDR3 protein: CASSPEPSTETQYF
V gene: TRBV9
J gene: TRBJ2-5
clone size: once
D gene: -

CDR3 DNA: TGCGCCAGCAGTGTCACAGTACAAGATACGCAGTATTTT
CDR3 protein: CASSVTVQDTQYF
V gene: TRBV10-1
J gene: TRBJ2-3
clone size: few
D gene: -

CDR3 DNA: TGCGCCAGCAGTGAGTCAGGACAGTCGAAACGGGATACGCAGTATTTT
CDR3 protein: CASSESGQSKRDTQYF
V gene: TRBV10-1
J gene: TRBJ2-3
clone size: -
D gene: -

CDR3 DNA: TGTGCCAGCATTGCAGGGGGGGCAGATACGCAGTATTTT
CDR3 protein: CASIAGGADTQYF
V gene: TRBV6-5
J gene: TRBJ2-3
clone size: once
D gene: -

CDR3 DNA: TGCGCCAGCAGTGGATCCGTGGGCCATAACTATGGCTACACCTTC
CDR3 protein: CASSGSVGHNYGYTF
V gene: TRBV10-1
J gene: TRBJ1-2
clone size: -
D gene: -

CDR3 DNA: TGCGCCAGCAGTACTGCGGGGAACTACAATGAGCAGTTCTTC
CDR3 protein: CASSTAGNYNEQFF
V gene: TRBV5-1
J gene: TRBJ2-1
clone size: -
D gene: -

CDR3 DNA: TGTGCCATCAGTGATGGCAGCCCCAACACCGGGGAGCTGTTTTTT
CDR3 protein: CAISDGSPNTGELFF
V gene: TRBV10-3
J gene: TRBJ2-2
clone size: -
D gene: -